The T cell receptor (beta chain) described here comes from a study of CD8 T cells in ankylosing spondylitis. Study-wide points: A TCR beta motif made of fewer than 10 highly homologous variants seemed typical of ankylosing spondylitis blood.

TCRdb analysed the 5' RACE reads with MiXCR anew, one entry per CDR3 protein. Here the sample spans 700,000 or so distinct CDR3 sequences, around 19% being singletons. The trim removed 5 bases at V and 1 base at J, leaving 7 bases unmatched. The CDR3 contains 16 residues. In its sample, this clonotype was seen many times. Its antigen is unknown. The V call is TRBV12-3 or TRBV12-4, the J call TRBJ1-1; 10 nucleotides match TRBD1. The sample consisted of blood, either unsorted or a sorted T cell fraction (not recorded which). The clonotype was recovered from a male donor with ankylosing spondylitis. The CDR3 DNA follows: TGTGCCAGCAGTCCGCGACAGGGGGCGAAGAACACTGAAGCTTTCTTT. It is translated as CASSPRQGAKNTEAFF.